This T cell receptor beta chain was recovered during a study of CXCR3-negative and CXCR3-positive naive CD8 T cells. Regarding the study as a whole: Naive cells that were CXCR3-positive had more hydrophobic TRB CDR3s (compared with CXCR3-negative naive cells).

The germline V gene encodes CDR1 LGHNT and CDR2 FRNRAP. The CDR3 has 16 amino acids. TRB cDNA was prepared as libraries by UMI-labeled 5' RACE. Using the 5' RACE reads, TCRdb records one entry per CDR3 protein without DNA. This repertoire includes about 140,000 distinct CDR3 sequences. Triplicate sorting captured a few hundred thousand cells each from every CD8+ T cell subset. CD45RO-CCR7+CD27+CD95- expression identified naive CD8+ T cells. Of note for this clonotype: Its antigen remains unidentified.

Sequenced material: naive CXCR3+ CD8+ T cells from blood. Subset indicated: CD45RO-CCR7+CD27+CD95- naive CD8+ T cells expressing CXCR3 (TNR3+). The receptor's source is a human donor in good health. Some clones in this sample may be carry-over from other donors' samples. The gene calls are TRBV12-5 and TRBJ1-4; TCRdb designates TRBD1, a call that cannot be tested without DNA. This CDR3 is CASGLAGGAGGEKLFF.